Shown below are 15 T cell receptor beta chains from a single sample sequenced in a study of beta chain features in type 1 diabetes. The investigators reverse transcribed all of the isolated RNA, so they sequenced expressed TCRB transcripts. Sequencing was performed with immunoSEQ multiplex PCR; in TCRdb, only in-frame clones are kept and a portion is missing. The table has about 160,000 clones, 50% to 70% seen once. Their cognate antigens are unknown. Study-level results: TCRB CDR3s were moderately but significantly shorter in Type 1 diabetes patients in all four CD4+ subsets.

What was sequenced was naive CD4+ T cells from blood. The receptors come from a man aged 25-45 years with type 1 diabetes.

This clone was counted a few times. The chain employs TRBV29-1 and TRBJ2-7; no reliable D call. The CDR3 covers 14 residues. Germline lookup yields CDR1 SQVTM and CDR2 ANQGSEA. The V end was cut by 6 bases, the J end by 6 bases, with 21 bases between. This CDR3 is CSVRNTSDLAEQYF. CDR3 nucleotide sequence: TGCAGCGTCCGAAATACGAGCGACCTTGCCGAGCAGTACTTC.

The genes are TRBV7-2 and TRBJ2-7, with D uncertain. Germline V gene data show CDR1 as SGHTA and CDR2 as FQGNSA. V gave up 3 bases and J gave up 6 bases, with 15 bases separating them. This CDR3 is built from 14 residues. This chain's CDR3 is CASSFSDPRLEQYF. DNA for the CDR3: TGTGCCAGCAGCTTTTCGGACCCACGGCTCGAGCAGTACTTC.

The chain uses TRBV11-2 and TRBJ1-4; the D is unclear. The CDR3 is 13 residues long. V shed 0 bases and J shed 8 bases, with 7 bases lying between them. Germline V lookup: CDR1 SGHAT, CDR2 FQNNGV. The CDR3 loop reads CASSLDLGEKLFF. CDR3 DNA sequence: TGTGCCAGCAGCTTAGATCTGGGCGAAAAACTGTTTTTT.

The V gene is TRBV7-2, the J gene TRBJ2-3, with 11 bases identical to TRBD2. Looked up from germline, CDR1 is SGHTA and CDR2 is FQGNSA. The length of the CDR3 is 17 residues. V lost 1 base, J lost 6 bases, and 9 bases stayed unmatched. CDR3 protein: CASSLGILAGGLDTQYF. The CDR3 DNA follows: TGTGCCAGCAGCTTAGGCATCCTAGCGGGGGGCCTGGATACGCAGTATTTT.

This rearrangement joins TRBV14 to TRBJ2-5, with D unclear. Deletions cut 0 bases from V and 1 base from J, with 12 bases between. CDR1 SGHDN and CDR2 FVKESK come from the germline V gene. This CDR3 comprises 16 residues. In DNA, the CDR3 is TGTGCCAGCAGCCAAGATCGATGGCGAGCCCAAGAGACCCAGTACTTC. It specifies CASSQDRWRAQETQYF.

J is TRBJ2-3 and V is TRBV9, with a tentative D call TRBD2 (6 bases). Germline-derived CDR1 and CDR2 are SGDLS and YYNGEE. The CDR3 is 14 amino acids. V gave up 3 bases and J gave up 3 bases, with 11 bases separating them. The CDR3 region has the DNA TGTGCCAGCAGCGGATCGACTAGGACAGATACGCAGTATTTT. It translates to CASSGSTRTDTQYF.

The chain is built from TRBV9 and TRBJ1-6; D not resolved. Germline lookup yields CDR1 SGDLS and CDR2 YYNGEE. The CDR3 extends over 14 amino acids. Trimming shortened V by 0 bases and J by 5 bases, and 6 bases separated the two germline ends. This chain's CDR3 is CASSVGEHNSPLHF. Written as DNA, the CDR3 is TGTGCCAGCAGCGTAGGGGAACATAATTCACCCCTCCACTTT.

This clone came up once. The genes are TRBV30 and TRBJ2-5, with 8 bases matching TRBD1. The V gene's germline CDR1 is GTSNPN and CDR2 SVGIG (reference sequence). This CDR3 is 13 amino acids long. V lost 4 bases, J lost 1 base, and 2 bases stayed unmatched. The CDR3 DNA follows: TGTGCCTGGACAGGGGGCGGCCAAGAGACCCAGTACTTC. Its translation: CAWTGGGQETQYF.

This sequence joins TRBV7-2 and TRBJ1-5, with unresolved D. CDR3 length: 13 residues. Germline loops: CDR1 SGHTA, CDR2 FQGNSA. V gave up 2 bases and J gave up 0 bases, with 2 bases separating them. The CDR3 loop is CASSLNSNQPQHF. The CDR3 nucleotides are TGTGCCAGCAGCTTAAATAGCAATCAGCCCCAGCATTTT. The variable domain in full, with the rest retrieved from reference TRBV7-2 and TRBJ1-5, is GAGVSQSPSNKVTEKGKDVELRCDPISGHTALYWYRQSLGQGLEFLIYFQGNSAPDKSGLPSDRFSAERTGGSVSTLTIQRTQQEDSAVYLCASSLNSNQPQHFGDGTRLSIL.

The chain employs TRBV29-1 and TRBJ2-7; either TRBD1 or TRBD2 may supply D (6 bases each). The CDR3 is 12 amino acids. Germline CDR1 SQVTM, CDR2 ANQGSEA. Trimming took off 3 bases at V and 5 bases at J, with 11 bases between the two ends. The CDR3 loop is CSVDRGGHEQYF. The CDR3 DNA follows: TGCAGCGTTGACAGGGGAGGACACGAGCAGTACTTC.

The chain recombines TRBV28 with TRBJ1-3; D ambiguous. The germline V gene encodes CDR1 MDHEN and CDR2 SYDVKM. Trimming took 5 bases from V and 0 from J, leaving 11 bases between them. This CDR3 comprises 15 residues. In DNA, the CDR3 is TGTGCCAGCAGTCCACCACTCTACTCTGGAAACACCATATATTTT. Translation: CASSPPLYSGNTIYF.

The rearrangement uses TRBV30 and TRBJ2-7, with a weak D call TRBD2 (5 bases). Between the trimmed V and J ends, which lost 2 bases and 0 bases, there was a span of 11 bases. The CDR3 consists of 14 residues. CDR1 and CDR2 from the germline V gene are GTSNPN and SVGIG (reference sequence). In DNA, the CDR3 is TGTGCCTGGAGTCCTAAAGGGAGCTCCTACGAGCAGTACTTC. Its translation: CAWSPKGSSYEQYF.

The chain links TRBV29-1 to TRBJ2-7; 7 nucleotides align to TRBD1. The germline V gene has CDR1 SQVTM and CDR2 ANQGSEA. The CDR3 runs to 10 residues. Trimming took 6 bases from V and 7 from J; bases not matched to a gene: 3. In DNA form, the CDR3 reads TGCAGCGTGAAACAGGGGGAGCAGTACTTC. The encoded protein is CSVKQGEQYF.

In its sample, this clone was seen a few times. J is TRBJ2-3 and V is TRBV29-1; 12 bases align to TRBD2. This CDR3 contains 15 residues. The V and J ends lost 5 bases and 1 base, in that order; junction bases with no gene match: 4. Germline assignment: CDR1 SQVTM and CDR2 ANQGSEA. The CDR3 spells CSVFGLAGRTDTQYF. CDR3 bases: TGCAGCGTTTTCGGACTAGCGGGGCGCACAGATACGCAGTATTTT.

The chain joins TRBV7-2 to TRBJ2-3, with 7 bases identical to TRBD2. The germline V gene has CDR1 SGHTA and CDR2 FQGNSA. The CDR3 consists of 15 residues. V lost 6 bases, J lost 5 bases, and 11 bases stayed unmatched. This CDR3 reads CASRSNSGAGDTQYF. The CDR3 DNA is TGTGCCAGCAGATCTAACAGCGGGGCGGGAGATACGCAGTATTTT. Complete variable domain (other parts from reference TRBV7-2 and TRBJ2-3): GAGVSQSPSNKVTEKGKDVELRCDPISGHTALYWYRQSLGQGLEFLIYFQGNSAPDKSGLPSDRFSAERTGGSVSTLTIQRTQQEDSAVYLCASRSNSGAGDTQYFGPGTRLTVL.